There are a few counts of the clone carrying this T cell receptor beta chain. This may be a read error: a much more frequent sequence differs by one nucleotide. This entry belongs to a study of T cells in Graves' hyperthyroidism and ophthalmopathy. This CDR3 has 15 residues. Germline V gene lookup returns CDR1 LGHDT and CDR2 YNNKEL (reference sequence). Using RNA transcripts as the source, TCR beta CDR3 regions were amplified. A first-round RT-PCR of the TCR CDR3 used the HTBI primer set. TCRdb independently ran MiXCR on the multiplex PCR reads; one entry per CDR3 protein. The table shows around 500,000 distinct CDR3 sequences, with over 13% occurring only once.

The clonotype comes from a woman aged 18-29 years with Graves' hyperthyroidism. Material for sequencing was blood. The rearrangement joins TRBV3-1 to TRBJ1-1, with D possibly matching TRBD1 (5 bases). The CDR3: CASSQDGRVDTEASF. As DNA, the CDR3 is TGTGCCAGCAGCCAAGATGGACGGGTGGACACTGAAGCTTCCTTT.